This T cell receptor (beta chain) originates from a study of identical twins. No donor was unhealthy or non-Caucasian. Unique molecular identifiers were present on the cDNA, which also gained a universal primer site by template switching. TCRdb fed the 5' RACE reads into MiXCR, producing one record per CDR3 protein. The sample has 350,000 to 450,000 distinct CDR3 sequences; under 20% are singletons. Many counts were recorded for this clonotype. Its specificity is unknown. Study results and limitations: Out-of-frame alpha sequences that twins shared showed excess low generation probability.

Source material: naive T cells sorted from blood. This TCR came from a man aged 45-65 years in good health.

DNA of the CDR3: TGCAGTGCTAGTCCGGGCGCGGAAACAGATACGCAGTATTTT. Translated, it gives CSASPGAETDTQYF. The chain uses TRBV20-1 and TRBJ2-3; D ambiguous. Trimming shortened V by 3 bases and J by 3 bases, and 13 bases separated the two germline ends. Germline CDR1 DFQATT, CDR2 SNEGSKA (reference sequence). CDR3 length equals 14 residues.